Below, 20 T cell receptor beta chains from the same sample are listed, as sequenced in a study of blood T cell repertoires in COVID-19. The assay was immunoSEQ multiplex PCR, and TCRdb's table has in-frame clones only and misses some. The data contain roughly 400,000 clones, 90% to 95% of them singletons. Sequencing was carried out using PBMCs or T cells enriched from blood (not recorded which). These receptors were collected from a woman aged 40-49 years who had been exposed to COVID-19.

This clone was observed at least ten times. The rearrangement uses TRBV18 and TRBJ1-2; D remains ambiguous. Germline V CDR1 and CDR2: KGHSH, LQKENI. V was cut by 2 bases and J by 0 bases, with 13 bases left in between. The CDR3 runs 16 residues. CDR3 sequence (DNA): TGTGCCAGCTCACCAAACAGAACCCCAGCTAACTATGGCTACACCTTC. This translates into CASSPNRTPANYGYTF.

The gene calls are TRBV13 and TRBJ2-7, with D possibly being TRBD2 (6 bases). The germline V gene encodes CDR1 PRHDT and CDR2 FYEKMQ (reference sequence). V lost 4 bases and J 6 bases, leaving 19 bases between the germline ends. This CDR3 is built from 15 residues. CDR3: CASSSWTTPLSEQYF. CDR3 DNA: TGTGCCAGCAGCTCCTGGACTACCCCCCTCTCCGAGCAGTACTTC.

The chain uses TRBV19 and TRBJ1-2; TRBD1 matches at 8 bases. The CDR3 loop spans 14 amino acids. Unmatched junction bases numbered 5, after V lost 2 bases and J lost 6 bases. CDR1 and CDR2 from the germline V gene are LNHDA and SQIVND (reference sequence). CDR3 sequence reads: CASSISGQGHGYTF. DNA for the CDR3: TGTGCCAGTAGTATATCCGGACAGGGACATGGCTACACCTTC.

This rearrangement joins TRBV30 to TRBJ1-1, with TRBD1 identical over 7 bases. V shed 0 bases and J 8 bases; nucleotides not matched to a gene: 6. Per germline, CDR1 GTSNPN and CDR2 SVGIG (reference sequence). This CDR3 is 13 amino acids long. The CDR3 nucleotides are TGTGCCTGGAGTGTACTGGGGACAGCCGAAGCTTTCTTT. The encoded protein is CAWSVLGTAEAFF.

CDR3 residues: CASSPPSGVGGYTF. The CDR3 DNA is TGTGCCAGCTCACCACCGTCGGGGGTAGGTGGCTACACCTTC. The rearrangement links TRBV18 to TRBJ1-2; possible D gene TRBD1, 5 bases. Germline assignment: CDR1 KGHSH and CDR2 LQKENI. CDR3 length: 14 amino acids. V was shortened by 0 bases and J by 7 bases, with 12 bases between the two germline ends.

V is TRBV9 and J is TRBJ1-2, with D tentatively TRBD1 (6 bases). The CDR3 is 14 amino acids. CDR1 SGDLS and CDR2 YYNGEE come from the germline V gene. V was pared by 3 bases and J by 0 bases, with 9 bases between. CDR3 in DNA: TGTGCCAGCAGCGCGGACAGTGCTAACTATGGCTACACCTTC. It yields the protein CASSADSANYGYTF.

This chain joins TRBV19 and TRBJ1-1; no clear D. This CDR3 has 15 amino acids. Trimming removed 0 bases at V and 5 bases at J, with 13 bases between. Germline V gives CDR1 LNHDA, CDR2 SQIVND (reference sequence). The chain's CDR3 is CASSIDPVSATEAFF. DNA for the CDR3: TGTGCCAGTAGTATAGACCCGGTTAGTGCGACTGAAGCTTTCTTT.

The rearrangement links TRBV4-1 to TRBJ2-1; TRBD2 matches 11 bases. Looked up from germline, CDR1 is MGHRA and CDR2 is YSYEKL. The V segment lost 0 bases and the J segment 9 bases; nucleotides outside the gene matches: 7. This CDR3 region has 16 residues. CDR3 protein: CASSQEALAGVFEQFF. CDR3 bases: TGCGCCAGCAGCCAAGAGGCACTAGCGGGAGTCTTTGAGCAGTTCTTC.

The chain is built from TRBV18 and TRBJ1-2; D ambiguous. Per germline, CDR1 KGHSH and CDR2 LQKENI. The CDR3 is made up of 15 amino acids. Trimming removed 2 bases from V and 3 bases from J, with 13 bases in between. CDR3 loop: CASSPILGPDYGYTF. CDR3 coding DNA: TGTGCCAGCTCACCAATACTAGGACCAGACTATGGCTACACCTTC.

CDR3 DNA sequence: TGTGCCAGCAGCCAAGATAATGGCTACACCTTC. This gives the protein CASSQDNGYTF. The chain joins TRBV3-1 (or the pseudogene TRBV3-2) to TRBJ1-2; no reliable D call. Germline V gene sequence: CDR1 LGHDT, CDR2 YNNKEL (reference sequence). This CDR3 comprises 11 residues. The V and J ends lost 0 bases and 6 bases respectively, with 2 bases between them.

V usage is TRBV6-5 and J usage is TRBJ1-4, with D perhaps TRBD1 (6 bases). The CDR3 has 14 residues. V lost 7 bases and J 4 bases, leaving 13 bases between the germline ends. Germline CDR1 and CDR2: MNHEY and SVGAGI. The CDR3 region has the DNA TGTGCCAGCAAGTCAAGGGGGTTTAATGAAAAACTGTTTTTT. Its protein is CASKSRGFNEKLFF.

The gene calls are TRBV5-1 and TRBJ1-3, with 10 nucleotides matching TRBD1. Germline V gene sequence: CDR1 SGHRS, CDR2 YFSETQ. The CDR3 is 17 residues long. The V gene end was trimmed by 0 bases and the J gene end by 2 bases; junction bases not matched to a gene: 5. This chain's CDR3 is CASSLVPGTGAGNTIYF. CDR3 nucleotides: TGCGCCAGCAGCTTGGTGCCTGGGACAGGGGCTGGAAACACCATATATTTT.

V usage is TRBV28 and J usage is TRBJ1-2; tentatively, D is TRBD1 (5 bases). The CDR3 has 11 residues. Trimming cost V 7 bases and J 7 bases, with 10 bases left between them. Germline V gives CDR1 MDHEN, CDR2 SYDVKM. This CDR3 reads CASTGGFGYTF. For the CDR3, the DNA is TGTGCCAGCACCGGGGGTTTTGGCTACACCTTC.

The chain links TRBV30 to TRBJ2-5; TRBD1 is a possible D gene (6 bases). The V end lost 4 bases, the J end lost 2 bases, and 8 bases lay between the germline ends. This CDR3 has 12 residues. Per germline, CDR1 GTSNPN and CDR2 SVGIG (reference sequence). CDR3 nucleotide sequence: TGTGCCTGGAATACAGGGCAAGAGACCCAGTACTTC. It is translated as CAWNTGQETQYF.

This sequence joins TRBV3-1 (or the pseudogene TRBV3-2) and TRBJ2-1; 9 positions agree with TRBD2. CDR3 size: 16 residues. V trimming: 1 base; J trimming: 7 bases; junction bases outside the gene matches: 8. Germline assignment: CDR1 LGHDT and CDR2 YNNKEL (reference sequence). The CDR3 bases are TGTGCCAGCAGCCAAGGCCTTAGCGGGGGTGCGAATGAGCAGTTCTTC. This sequence encodes CASSQGLSGGANEQFF.

The chain uses TRBV27 and TRBJ1-2, with TRBD1 identical over 7 bases. V shed 6 bases, J shed 3 bases, and the junction held 7 bases outside the gene matches. The length of the CDR3 is 14 residues. Germline V gene data show CDR1 as MNHEY and CDR2 as SMNVEV (reference sequence). This CDR3 is CASSGRQGDYGYTF. DNA of the CDR3: TGTGCCAGCAGCGGACGACAGGGTGACTATGGCTACACCTTC.

This rearrangement joins TRBV5-6 to TRBJ1-6; a weak D match, TRBD1 (5 bases). The CDR3 covers 14 residues. Trimming removed 6 bases at V and 9 bases at J, with 16 bases between. CDR1 is SGHDT and CDR2 is YYEEEE in the germline V gene. The DNA for the CDR3 is TGTGCCAGCACCTTCGGGCGACAGACTTCACCCCTCCACTTT. It encodes CASTFGRQTSPLHF.

The rearrangement uses TRBV12-3 or TRBV12-4 and TRBJ1-1, with D unclear. Between the trimmed V and J ends, which lost 6 bases and 6 bases, there was a span of 11 bases. The CDR3 loop spans 12 amino acids. In nucleotides, the CDR3 is TGTGCCAGCAGCCTAGAACTAGCTGAAGCTTTCTTT. Its protein product is CASSLELAEAFF.

The chain couples TRBV10-3 to TRBJ2-1, with 14 bases that match TRBD2. The CDR3 loop spans 16 amino acids. In germline, CDR1 is ENHRY, CDR2 SYGVKD. V shed 7 bases and J 5 bases; nucleotides not matched to a gene: 7. The CDR3 bases are TGTGCCATCACCCCCGGGACTAGCGGGGGAAACAATGAGCAGTTCTTC. Translation gives CAITPGTSGGNNEQFF.

The chain is built from TRBV2 and TRBJ1-2, with D perhaps TRBD1 (5 bases). This CDR3 comprises 13 residues. V was clipped by 7 bases and J by 8 bases, with 17 bases between them. Looked up from germline, CDR1 is SNHLY and CDR2 is FYNNEI. CDR3 loop: CASTEGRVRGYTF. The DNA of the CDR3 is TGTGCCAGCACCGAAGGCAGGGTGAGGGGCTACACCTTC.